The entry that follows covers one T cell receptor (beta chain) sequence. Antigen specificity is unknown. This sample also contains other DNA sequences that code for the same CDR3. The CDR3 sequence is 15 residues long. Trimming at V came to 0 bases and at J to 4 bases, leaving 4 bases not matched to a gene. Germline lookup yields CDR1 SGHRS and CDR2 YFSETQ. The source of the sample is a study of shared clonotypes between healthy human individuals. General study findings and limits: Researchers sampled only blood; tissue repertoires likely differ. Across subsets, estimated richness was generally greater for naive than for memory populations.

Sequencing used immunoSEQ multiplex PCR; TCRdb keeps in-frame clones, though not all of them. The table lists roughly 640,000 clones, approximately 74% of them singletons, with 1.5% to 2% in the top ten. The TCR comes from a woman in her thirties in good health. The chain couples TRBV5-1 to TRBJ2-1, with TRBD2 matching 7 bases. Sequencing input: memory CD4+ T cells sorted from blood. Stated subset: CD45RA-negative fraction. The CDR3 is CASSLGLADYNEQFF. As DNA, the CDR3 is TGCGCCAGCAGCTTGGGCCTAGCGGATTACAATGAGCAGTTCTTC.